The 18 T cell receptor beta chains below were found in one sample sequenced in a study of blood T cell repertoires in COVID-19. Data came from immunoSEQ multiplex PCR; TCRdb stores just in-frame clones and leaves some out. The sample includes 75,000 to 95,000 clones, roughly nine tenths of them seen just once. The sample comprised peripheral blood. Receptor source: a human donor in a cohort sampled during active COVID-19.

The V gene is TRBV5-4, the J gene TRBJ2-4; TRBD2 aligns across 8 bases. This CDR3 has 17 residues. Germline CDR1 and CDR2: SGHNT and YYREEE (reference sequence). Losses at the gene ends were 1 base for V and 7 bases for J; bases not matched to a gene: 13. The CDR3 is CASSLSPAAGGGNIQYF. The CDR3 DNA follows: TGTGCCAGCAGCTTGAGTCCGGCCGCGGGAGGTGGGAACATTCAGTACTTC. Drawing the rest from reference TRBV5-4 and TRBJ2-4, the complete variable domain is ETGVTQSPTHLIKTRGQQVTLRCSSQSGHNTVSWYQQALGQGPQFIFQYYREEENGRGNFPPRFSGLQFPNYSSELNVNALELDDSALYLCASSLSPAAGGGNIQYFGAGTRLSVL.

The chain recombines TRBV6-6 with TRBJ2-7, with 11 nucleotides matching TRBD1. V dropped 4 bases and J dropped 5; count of bases not matched to a gene: 4. The germline V gene has CDR1 MNHNY and CDR2 SVGAGI (reference sequence). The CDR3 is made up of 14 amino acids. The CDR3 is CASSWTGGIDEQYF. In DNA, the CDR3 is TGTGCCAGCAGTTGGACAGGGGGCATCGACGAGCAGTACTTC.

The chain has TRBV4-1 and TRBJ2-5; TRBD1 matches 7 bases. Germline V gene sequence: CDR1 MGHRA, CDR2 YSYEKL. This CDR3 comprises 15 residues. Trimming at V came to 4 bases and at J to 4 bases, leaving 9 bases not matched to a gene. DNA of the CDR3: TGCGCCAGCAGCCCAACGGACAGGCCGGGAGAGACCCAGTACTTC. Protein: CASSPTDRPGETQYF.

The chain links TRBV19 to TRBJ1-6; the D is unclear. The CDR3 consists of 16 residues. The ends were cut back, 4 bases at V and 9 bases at J, with 19 bases in the middle. Germline CDR1 is LNHDA and CDR2 is SQIVND (reference sequence). CDR3 nucleotides: TGTGCCAGTAGTAAATCATCCCCGACGAGCGGTTCACCCCTCCACTTT. It translates to CASSKSSPTSGSPLHF.

J is TRBJ1-2 and V is TRBV6-5; 7 bases line up with TRBD1. Germline trimming cut 6 bases from V and 5 bases from J; bases unmatched to any gene: 12. Germline assignment: CDR1 MNHEY and CDR2 SVGAGI. The CDR3 is 15 residues long. DNA of the CDR3: TGTGCCAGCAGCGGAAGACAGGGTACGGTTTATGGCTACACCTTC. Translated: CASSGRQGTVYGYTF.

V and J are TRBV5-1 and TRBJ2-1, with TRBD1 matching over 8 bases. With V trimmed by 2 bases and J by 2 bases, 3 bases remained unmatched. This CDR3 has 15 amino acids. Germline loops: CDR1 SGHRS, CDR2 YFSETQ. The CDR3 sequence is CASSFETGAYNEQFF. CDR3 DNA: TGCGCCAGCAGCTTCGAGACAGGGGCCTACAATGAGCAGTTCTTC.

The V gene is TRBV7-6, the J gene TRBJ2-7, with a possible D match to TRBD2 (5 bases). The CDR3 totals 14 residues. Per the germline V gene, CDR1 is SGHVS and CDR2 is FNYEAQ. V was cut by 6 bases and J by 9 bases, with 21 bases left in between. CDR3 amino acids: CASSLTALDGGQYF. The CDR3 DNA reads TGTGCCAGCAGTTTAACCGCCCTTGATGGAGGGCAGTACTTC.

This chain joins TRBV27 and TRBJ2-3; D gene ambiguous. V was pared by 6 bases and J by 0 bases, with 10 bases between. Germline V gene lookup returns CDR1 MNHEY and CDR2 SMNVEV (reference sequence). CDR3 size: 14 residues. DNA for the CDR3: TGTGCCAGCAGCGAAAGCCCTAGCACAGATACGCAGTATTTT. The encoded protein is CASSESPSTDTQYF.

J is TRBJ1-1 and V is TRBV29-1; 9 positions match TRBD1. This CDR3 region has 15 residues. CDR1 SQVTM and CDR2 ANQGSEA come from the germline V gene. The ends lost 1 base at V and 1 base at J; junction bases unmatched: 4. Written as DNA, the CDR3 is TGCAGCGTTGAAGCAACGGGACAGGGGAACACTGAAGCTTTCTTT. Protein: CSVEATGQGNTEAFF. The variable domain in full, with the rest retrieved from reference TRBV29-1 and TRBJ1-1, is SAVISQKPSRDICQRGTSLTIQCQVDSQVTMMFWYRQQPGQSLTLIATANQGSEATYESGFVIDKFPISRPNLTFSTLTVSNMSPEDSSIYLCSVEATGQGNTEAFFGQGTRLTVV.

The CDR3 sequence: CASSSQTGYEQYF. CDR3 bases: TGTGCCAGCAGTTCCCAGACAGGGTACGAGCAGTACTTC. This chain uses TRBV12-3 or TRBV12-4 with TRBJ2-7; 7 bases fit TRBD1. Losses at the gene ends were 4 bases for V and 4 bases for J; bases not matched to a gene: 4. The CDR3 extends over 13 amino acids.

The gene calls are TRBV28 and TRBJ2-7; TRBD2 aligns across 9 bases. CDR3 length: 14 amino acids. V was pared by 5 bases and J by 7 bases, with 9 bases of the junction left unmatched. Germline V gives CDR1 MDHEN, CDR2 SYDVKM. CDR3 DNA sequence: TGTGCCAGCAGTCTAGCGGGATACGGTGAGGAGCAGTACTTC. Residues: CASSLAGYGEEQYF.

The genes are TRBV6-1 and TRBJ2-3; tentative D call: TRBD1 (6 bases). With 4 bases removed from V and 4 bases from J, the gap between germline ends came to 21 bases. Germline assignment: CDR1 MNHNS and CDR2 SASEGT. This CDR3 has 17 amino acids. The CDR3 region has the DNA TGTGCCAGCAGTGGGGAAACAGGGTCGCTACCATCAGATACGCAGTATTTT. It codes for CASSGETGSLPSDTQYF.

The chain combines TRBV19 with TRBJ1-6; D uncertain. Trimming shortened V by 3 bases and J by 7 bases, and 4 bases separated the two germline ends. CDR1 LNHDA and CDR2 SQIVND come from the germline V gene (reference sequence). The CDR3 runs 12 residues. The CDR3 DNA sequence: TGTGCCAGTAGTATTTCAAATTCACCCCTCCACTTT. Its translation is CASSISNSPLHF.

The chain is built from TRBV7-2 and TRBJ1-2; 7 positions agree with TRBD1. After removal of 5 bases from V and 8 bases from J, the junction contained 8 bases not matched to a gene. The CDR3 is 13 residues long. CDR1 and CDR2 from the germline V gene are SGHTA and FQGNSA. The CDR3: CASSTRQGLGYTF. CDR3 nucleotides: TGTGCCAGCAGCACCCGACAGGGCTTGGGCTACACCTTC.

This clone was counted a few times. The V and J genes are TRBV5-6 and TRBJ2-1; D is perhaps TRBD2 (5 bases). Looked up from germline, CDR1 is SGHDT and CDR2 is YYEEEE. V dropped 4 bases and J dropped 7 bases, with 21 bases sitting between them. The CDR3 is made up of 16 amino acids. The CDR3: CASSPRFEGVGNEQFF. Written as DNA, the CDR3 is TGTGCCAGCAGCCCCCGTTTCGAGGGAGTGGGAAATGAGCAGTTCTTC.

The rearrangement uses TRBV6-6 and TRBJ1-2; TRBD1 aligns across 8 bases. Trimming cost V 5 bases and J 3 bases; bases outside gene matches: 2. Germline CDR1 and CDR2: MNHNY and SVGAGI (reference sequence). This CDR3 has 13 amino acids. CDR3: CASSQTGDYGYTF. DNA for the CDR3: TGTGCCAGCAGTCAGACAGGGGACTATGGCTACACCTTC.

V usage is TRBV7-2 and J usage is TRBJ1-1; no clear D gene. V was trimmed by 4 bases and J by 1 base, leaving 10 bases between them. Germline CDR1 SGHTA, CDR2 FQGNSA. The CDR3 runs to 14 residues. This CDR3 is CASSSSRANTEAFF. The CDR3 DNA reads TGTGCCAGCAGCTCCTCGCGGGCGAACACTGAAGCTTTCTTT.

This chain's CDR3 is CASSYPWGAEAFF. CDR3 coding DNA: TGTGCCAGCAGTTACCCTTGGGGGGCTGAAGCTTTCTTT. The chain recombines TRBV6-2 or TRBV6-3 with TRBJ1-1; D is possibly TRBD1 (5 bases). The CDR3 has 13 amino acids. Trimming left V 2 bases short and J 6 bases short, with 10 bases between. CDR1 and CDR2 (germline): MNHEY, SVGEGT.